Each of the 23 T cell receptor beta chains below was sequenced from the same sample in a study of CXCR3-negative and CXCR3-positive naive CD8 T cells. Notes on the study in general: The study found more hydrophobic TRB CDR3s in CXCR3-positive naive cells than in CXCR3-negative naive cells.

The libraries of TRB cDNA were constructed through 5' RACE using UMI labels. Using the 5' RACE reads, TCRdb records one entry per CDR3 protein without DNA. The sample's table shows about 98,000 distinct CDR3 sequences. What these receptors recognize is not known. Sequencing was performed on naive CXCR3+ CD8+ T cells from blood. Subset noted: CD45RO-CCR7+CD27+CD95- naive CD8+ T cells expressing CXCR3 (TNR3+). The source is a human donor in good health. Some clones in this sample may be carry-over from other donors' samples.

The chain is built from TRBV20-1 and TRBJ1-5; TCRdb proposes TRBD1, but this gene call is untestable without DNA. The CDR3 contains 17 residues. Germline assignment: CDR1 DFQATT and CDR2 SNEGSKA (reference sequence). The CDR3 sequence: CSARSLGADRDNQPQHF.

The V call is TRBV5-4, the J call TRBJ2-1. The CDR3 is 13 residues long. CDR1 SGHNT and CDR2 YYREEE come from the germline V gene (reference sequence). The CDR3 is CASSQSSYNEQFF.

This sequence joins TRBV4-1 and TRBJ1-1. CDR1 and CDR2 (germline): MGHRA, YSYEKL. The CDR3 has 15 amino acids. CDR3 amino acids: CASSLAGGLNTEAFF.

This sequence joins TRBV4-3 and TRBJ1-3; the D call from TCRdb, TRBD1, cannot be confirmed without DNA. Germline V lookup: CDR1 LGHNA, CDR2 YSLEER. There are 16 residues in the CDR3. The CDR3 reads CASSQDYRGQGNTIYF.

V is TRBV20-1 and J is TRBJ1-5. The CDR3 is 15 residues long. Germline-derived CDR1 and CDR2 are DFQATT and SNEGSKA (reference sequence). Here the CDR3 reads CSARDLRTVDQPQHF.

The chain employs TRBV7-8 and TRBJ1-4; TCRdb's D call of TRBD1 is untestable without DNA. The CDR3 totals 16 residues. Germline CDR1 and CDR2: SGHVS and FQNEAQ. CDR3 in amino acids: CASSLVFGTLNEKLFF. Looking up the rest from reference TRBV7-8 and TRBJ1-4 gives the full variable domain: GAGVSQSPRYKVAKRGQDVALRCDPISGHVSLFWYQQALGQGPEFLTYFQNEAQLDKSGLPSDRFFAERPEGSVSTLKIQRTQQEDSAVYLCASSLVFGTLNEKLFFGSGTQLSVL.

The V call is TRBV12-3 or TRBV12-4, the J call TRBJ2-5; TCRdb returns TRBD2, unconfirmable since there is no DNA. This CDR3 contains 17 residues. This CDR3 is CASSWAQSLRGQETQYF.

The gene calls are TRBV6-2 or TRBV6-3 and TRBJ2-7; TCRdb lists TRBD1, though no DNA is available to test this call. The CDR3 spans 18 residues. The germline gives CDR1 MNHEY, CDR2 SVGEGT. The CDR3 sequence: CASSPGTGGSWVSSEQYF.

V and J are TRBV4-3 and TRBJ2-7; TCRdb indicates TRBD1, and absent DNA this call remains unverified. The CDR3 is made up of 14 amino acids. Germline V gene lookup returns CDR1 LGHNA and CDR2 YSLEER. The CDR3 sequence: CASSQSGQGYEQYF.

CDR3 in amino acids: CASSPSGSVLNYGYTF. The chain has TRBV6-5 and TRBJ1-2. This CDR3 contains 16 residues. Germline lookup yields CDR1 MNHEY and CDR2 SVGAGI.

The V and J genes are TRBV20-1 and TRBJ2-5; TCRdb names TRBD1, which stays unverified in the absence of DNA. The germline CDR1 and CDR2 sequences are DFQATT and SNEGSKA (reference sequence). There are 13 residues in the CDR3. Here the CDR3 reads CSARVSREETQYF.

The gene calls are TRBV3-1 and TRBJ2-1; TCRdb picks TRBD2, but there is no DNA to check that call. Germline V lookup: CDR1 LGHDT, CDR2 YNNKEL (reference sequence). This CDR3 contains 16 residues. CDR3 region: CASSQDWSGGVNEQFF.

The chain recombines TRBV11-3 with TRBJ2-3; checking the TCRdb D call of TRBD2 is not possible without DNA. Germline V gene lookup returns CDR1 SGHNT and CDR2 YENEEA. The CDR3 runs 18 residues. CDR3 residues: CASSSGPSEAGPLNTQYF.

V usage is TRBV5-5 and J usage is TRBJ1-5; TCRdb's D call, TRBD1, is unchecked because there is no DNA. Germline CDR1 SGHKS, CDR2 YYEKEE (reference sequence). There are 14 residues in the CDR3. CDR3: CASSPTALYQPQHF.

The CDR3: CASSQDPSGGAQTQYF. The V gene is TRBV14, the J gene TRBJ2-5; TCRdb's D call, TRBD2, is unchecked because there is no DNA. CDR1 is SGHDN, CDR2 FVKESK, per germline. The CDR3 totals 16 residues.

The J gene is TRBJ1-1, the V gene TRBV7-6; TCRdb picks TRBD1, but there is no DNA to check that call. Per the germline V gene, CDR1 is SGHVS and CDR2 is FNYEAQ. There are 15 residues in the CDR3. The chain's CDR3 is CASSLELGRAAEAFF.

The chain carries TRBV27 and TRBJ2-1; TCRdb returns TRBD2, unconfirmable since there is no DNA. There are 13 residues in the CDR3. Germline V lookup: CDR1 MNHEY, CDR2 SMNVEV (reference sequence). The CDR3: CASSTRLTNEQFF.

J is TRBJ1-5 and V is TRBV2. The CDR3 totals 14 residues. Germline V gives CDR1 SNHLY, CDR2 FYNNEI. The CDR3 is CASSVEKAPSAQHF.

V gene TRBV10-3 combines with J gene TRBJ2-3; the D call of TRBD1 rests on TCRdb alone, since no DNA is present to check it. Per germline, CDR1 ENHRY and CDR2 SYGVKD. The CDR3 runs to 19 residues. The CDR3 protein is CAIRDPFIETGGDSDTQYF.

This rearrangement joins TRBV20-1 to TRBJ2-2. Germline V CDR1 and CDR2: DFQATT, SNEGSKA (reference sequence). The CDR3 is 14 amino acids. The CDR3 spells CSALWGLNTGELFF.

V gene TRBV5-1 combines with J gene TRBJ2-7; TCRdb reports TRBD2, a call that lacks DNA to check it against. The germline V gene encodes CDR1 SGHRS and CDR2 YFSETQ. This CDR3 has 13 amino acids. CDR3 loop: CASSQRGSHEQYF.

The chain carries TRBV5-1 and TRBJ2-1. The CDR3 consists of 13 residues. Per the germline V gene, CDR1 is SGHRS and CDR2 is YFSETQ. CDR3 amino acids: CASSLETSNEQFF.

The rearrangement links TRBV21-1 to TRBJ1-5; TCRdb reports TRBD1, a call that lacks DNA to check it against. TRBV21-1 is an annotated pseudogene. This CDR3 has 19 residues. The CDR3 protein is CASRNGPHQHGRGNQPQHF.